The following is a TCR beta chain sequence with its context. TCR beta VDJ combinations and CDR3 sequences were profiled from genomic DNA. Using its own MiXCR run on the reads, TCRdb lists one record per CDR3 protein. The table lists about 160,000 distinct CDR3 sequences, around 48% of them singletons. The data belong to a study of CD8+CD57+ T cells in acquired aplastic anemia. Study information: Recorded DNA amounts for sorted CD4+ and CD8+ cells had an average of approximately 3 ug.

The V segment lost 5 bases and the J segment 5 bases; nucleotides outside the gene matches: 5. CDR3 length equals 13 residues. Patients chosen for sequencing had CD8+CD57+ cells that had expanded, as shown by flow cytometry. All patients had severe acquired aplastic anemia. At the time of blood sampling, patients had not yet received any therapy. Sequenced input: sorted CD4+, CD8+, or CD8+CD57+ T cells (not recorded which) from PBMCs. The chain has TRBV12-3 or TRBV12-4 and TRBJ2-5; 7 bases align to TRBD2. This TCR was recovered from a human donor with aplastic anemia. The CDR3 nucleotides read TGTGCCAGCAGTATAATGGGAGGGGAGACCCAGTACTTC. Amino acid sequence: CASSIMGGETQYF.